The TCR beta chain described here comes from a study of T cells after yellow fever vaccination. Study overall: Preparation used SMART-Seq v4 Ultra Low Input for the low-cell-number fractions.

The CDR3 runs 13 residues. With 5 bases removed from V and 3 bases from J, the gap between germline ends came to 10 bases. The germline gives CDR1 SEHNR, CDR2 FQNEAQ (reference sequence). This clonotype has only a few counts. As TCR cDNA was made by 5'RACE template switching, a universal primer site and UMIs were added. MiXCR was run by TCRdb on the 5' RACE reads, yielding one entry per CDR3 protein. The sample shows 100,000 or so distinct CDR3 sequences, 8% to 10% of them seen only once. Study results and limitations: In post-booster samples, most primary-vaccination clones reappeared (about 95% CD4, roughly 88% CD8). Bulk-population clonotypes that are abundant could appear as contaminants in FACS-sorted repertoires.

The J gene is TRBJ1-1, the V gene TRBV7-9; weak D call: TRBD1 (6 bases). The sequences come from CD8+ T cells not binding an NS4B(214-222) dextramer, sorted from PBMCs, collected roughly 14 days after the first yellow fever vaccination. This clonotype was sampled from a young man who received the YFV17D yellow fever vaccine. This CDR3 is CASSHRQDTEAFF. CDR3 sequence (DNA): TGTGCCAGCAGCCACCGACAGGACACTGAAGCTTTCTTT.